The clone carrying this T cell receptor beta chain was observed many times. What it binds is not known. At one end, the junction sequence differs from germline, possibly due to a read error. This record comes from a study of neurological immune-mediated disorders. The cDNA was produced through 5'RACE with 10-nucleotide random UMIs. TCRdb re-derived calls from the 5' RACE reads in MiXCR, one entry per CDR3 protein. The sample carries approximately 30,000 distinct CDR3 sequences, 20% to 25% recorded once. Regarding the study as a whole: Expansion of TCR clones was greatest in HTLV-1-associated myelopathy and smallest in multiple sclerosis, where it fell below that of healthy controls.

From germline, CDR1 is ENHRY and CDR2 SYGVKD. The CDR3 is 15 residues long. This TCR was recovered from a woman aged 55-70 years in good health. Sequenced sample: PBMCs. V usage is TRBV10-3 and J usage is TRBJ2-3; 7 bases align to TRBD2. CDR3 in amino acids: CAIVKGEGQLDTQYF. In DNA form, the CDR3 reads TGTGCCATCGTAAAAGGGGAGGGCCAGTTAGATACTCAGTATTTT.